Below are 30 T cell receptor beta chains sequenced from a single sample in a study of shared clonotypes between healthy human individuals. The data were produced by immunoSEQ multiplex PCR, yet TCRdb's version contains in-frame clones alone and is incomplete. The sample consists of around 330,000 clones, around 67% of them appearing once. The sequenced sample consisted of memory CD4+ T cells sorted from blood. Stated subset: CD45RA-negative fraction. Receptor source: a man in his thirties or forties in good health.

This chain links TRBV2 with TRBJ1-5; D is uncertain. Germline values: CDR1 SNHLY, CDR2 FYNNEI. The V end lost 8 bases, the J end lost 0 bases, and 11 bases lay between the germline ends. The CDR3 consists of 14 residues. CDR3 region: CASGRTNSNQPQHF. For the CDR3, the DNA is TGTGCCAGCGGCAGGACTAATAGCAATCAGCCCCAGCATTTT.

The V and J genes are TRBV18 and TRBJ1-3; 7 bases are shared with TRBD1. The CDR3 consists of 19 residues. V lost 3 bases, J lost 2 bases, and 16 bases stayed unmatched. Looked up from germline, CDR1 is KGHSH and CDR2 is LQKENI. The chain's CDR3 is CASSPPGTVPFVAGNTIYF. CDR3 in DNA: TGTGCCAGCTCACCCCCCGGGACAGTGCCCTTTGTGGCTGGAAACACCATATATTTT.

CDR3 protein: CASSWGLDDSYEQYF. For the CDR3, the DNA is TGTGCCAGCAGTTGGGGACTAGACGATTCCTACGAGCAGTACTTC. The chain links TRBV2 to TRBJ2-7; 8 positions match TRBD2. The CDR3 contains 15 residues. V gave up 5 bases and J gave up 1 base; unmatched junction bases: 7. Germline values: CDR1 SNHLY, CDR2 FYNNEI.

The chain is built from TRBV28 and TRBJ1-1; possibly TRBD1 for D (5 bases). V was cut by 3 bases and J by 5 bases, with 13 bases left in between. Germline CDR1 is MDHEN and CDR2 is SYDVKM. This CDR3 has 14 residues. The DNA for the CDR3 is TGTGCCAGCAGTTTGGTGGCAGGGCAAACTGAAGCTTTCTTT. Translation gives CASSLVAGQTEAFF. The full variable domain, its missing parts supplied by reference TRBV28 and TRBJ1-1, is DVKVTQSSRYLVKRTGEKVFLECVQDMDHENMFWYRQDPGLGLRLIYFSYDVKMKEKGDIPEGYSVSREKKERFSLILESASTNQTSMYLCASSLVAGQTEAFFGQGTRLTVV.

This clone has more than one count but fewer than ten. This sequence joins TRBV28 and TRBJ1-5; no clear D. Trimming shortened V by 6 bases and J by 2 bases, and 14 bases separated the two germline ends. CDR3 length equals 15 residues. Germline V gene data show CDR1 as MDHEN and CDR2 as SYDVKM. This CDR3 is CASSPGDRRNQPQHF. CDR3 DNA: TGTGCCAGCAGCCCAGGAGATAGGCGCAATCAGCCCCAGCATTTT.

The CDR3 is CASSGRSGSSYEQYF. Here the CDR3 DNA reads TGTGCCAGCAGCGGACGGTCAGGGAGCTCCTACGAGCAGTACTTC. The J gene is TRBJ2-7, the V gene TRBV9, with D perhaps assigned TRBD1 or TRBD2 (5 bases each). The CDR3 covers 15 residues. CDR1 and CDR2 (germline): SGDLS, YYNGEE. Between the trimmed V and J ends, which lost 3 bases and 0 bases, there was a span of 13 bases.

J is TRBJ1-5 and V is TRBV6-1, with D unclear. The CDR3 has 16 residues. V lost 2 bases to trimming and J lost 0 bases, with 11 bases between them. From germline, CDR1 is MNHNS and CDR2 SASEGT. The CDR3: CASSEQPSFSNQPQHF. As DNA, the CDR3 is TGTGCCAGCAGTGAACAACCGAGTTTTAGCAATCAGCCCCAGCATTTT.

This clone has only a few counts. The chain has TRBV6-5 and TRBJ1-5, with a weak D call TRBD1 (5 bases). This CDR3 contains 14 residues. V was cut by 2 bases and J by 3 bases, with 8 bases left in between. CDR1 is MNHEY and CDR2 is SVGAGI in the germline V gene. The chain's CDR3 is CASSYGGFNQPQHF. The DNA of the CDR3 is TGTGCCAGCAGTTACGGGGGTTTCAATCAGCCCCAGCATTTT.

The genes are TRBV5-5 and TRBJ2-3, with 8 nucleotides matching TRBD2. The CDR3 is made up of 15 amino acids. Germline loops: CDR1 SGHKS, CDR2 YYEKEE (reference sequence). Trimming at V came to 1 base and at J to 4 bases, leaving 5 bases not matched to a gene. This CDR3 reads CASSLFSGMSDTQYF. In nucleotides, the CDR3 is TGTGCCAGCAGCTTGTTTAGCGGGATGTCAGATACGCAGTATTTT.

The chain is built from TRBV7-9 and TRBJ1-1; 7 positions match TRBD1. J lost 0 bases, V lost 5 bases, and 6 bases had no gene match. The CDR3 runs 15 residues. Germline-derived CDR1 and CDR2 are SEHNR and FQNEAQ (reference sequence). The CDR3 sequence is CASSLRQGMNTEAFF. For the CDR3, the DNA is TGTGCCAGCAGCCTCCGACAGGGAATGAACACTGAAGCTTTCTTT.

This chain connects TRBV2 to TRBJ2-2, with TRBD1 matching over 7 bases. CDR3 size: 14 residues. Per germline, CDR1 SNHLY and CDR2 FYNNEI. The V and J ends lost 6 bases and 7 bases, in that order; junction bases with no gene match: 8. The CDR3 loop is CASRVTGRVGELFF. The CDR3 DNA reads as TGTGCCAGCAGGGTGACAGGGCGGGTCGGGGAGCTGTTTTTT.

On this clone itself: The sample carries other DNA sequences with the same CDR3. The V gene is TRBV18, the J gene TRBJ1-1; D gene ambiguous. V was cut by 0 bases and J by 3 bases, with 11 bases left in between. From germline, CDR1 is KGHSH and CDR2 LQKENI. The CDR3 is made up of 15 amino acids. Here the CDR3 reads CASSPPSVRDTEAFF. The CDR3 coding sequence is TGTGCCAGCTCACCACCAAGCGTTCGGGACACTGAAGCTTTCTTT.

The genes are TRBV4-1 and TRBJ2-1; D is ambiguous. CDR3 length equals 16 residues. Germline V CDR1 and CDR2: MGHRA, YSYEKL. Trimming cost V 0 bases and J 4 bases, with 13 bases left between them. The chain's CDR3 is CASSQEDRATYNEQFF. The DNA for the CDR3 is TGCGCCAGCAGCCAAGAGGACCGCGCCACTTACAATGAGCAGTTCTTC.

In this sample, this clone turned up many times. The J gene is TRBJ1-1, the V gene TRBV6-1; weak D call: TRBD1 (5 bases). The V and J ends lost 4 bases and 3 bases respectively, with 12 bases between them. CDR3 size: 14 residues. Germline loops: CDR1 MNHNS, CDR2 SASEGT. In DNA form, the CDR3 reads TGTGCCAGCAGTGGGGGACGAGCGCACACTGAAGCTTTCTTT. Its protein product is CASSGGRAHTEAFF.

This chain links TRBV5-6 with TRBJ2-1; perhaps TRBD1 as D (6 bases). CDR3 length: 16 amino acids. Between the trimmed V and J ends, which lost 1 base and 1 base, there was a span of 12 bases. Germline V gene data show CDR1 as SGHDT and CDR2 as YYEEEE. CDR3 bases: TGTGCCAGCAGCTTGCCGGGGCAGGGGTCCTACAATGAGCAGTTCTTC. It encodes CASSLPGQGSYNEQFF.

V gene TRBV2 combines with J gene TRBJ2-7; TRBD2 matches 7 bases. The J segment lost 6 bases and the V segment lost 2 bases, leaving 13 bases of the junction unmatched. CDR1 and CDR2 from the germline V gene are SNHLY and FYNNEI. This CDR3 comprises 16 residues. This CDR3 is CASSEKGAGRRFEQYF. In nucleotides, the CDR3 is TGTGCCAGCAGTGAAAAGGGAGCGGGGAGGAGGTTCGAGCAGTACTTC.

J is TRBJ2-2 and V is TRBV7-9; 7 bases agree with TRBD1. The CDR3 contains 15 residues. J gave up 4 bases and V 3 bases, and 5 bases lay outside the gene matches. Germline values: CDR1 SEHNR, CDR2 FQNEAQ (reference sequence). CDR3 residues: CASSFPTGVTGELFF. CDR3 in DNA: TGTGCCAGCAGCTTCCCCACAGGGGTCACCGGGGAGCTGTTTTTT.

This chain joins TRBV19 and TRBJ1-2, with 10 bases that match TRBD1. The CDR3 is made up of 15 amino acids. The germline gives CDR1 LNHDA, CDR2 SQIVND (reference sequence). V shed 10 bases and J 7 bases; nucleotides not matched to a gene: 15. The CDR3 region has the DNA TGTGCCACCACCCAGACGGGACAGGGGTTAAGTGGCTACACCTTC. Its translation is CATTQTGQGLSGYTF.

This clone was counted only a few times. This sequence joins TRBV7-8 and TRBJ1-5; no clear D. Looked up from germline, CDR1 is SGHVS and CDR2 is FQNEAQ. Trimming pared 1 base from V and 0 bases from J, leaving 4 bases between. This CDR3 comprises 14 residues. The CDR3: CASSLGDSNQPQHF. CDR3 coding DNA: TGTGCCAGCAGCTTAGGAGATAGCAATCAGCCCCAGCATTTT.

The CDR3 loop reads CASSWTEQETQYF. In DNA form, the CDR3 reads TGTGCCAGCTCATGGACAGAGCAAGAGACCCAGTACTTC. V usage is TRBV18 and J usage is TRBJ2-5; maybe TRBD1 (6 bases). The CDR3 spans 13 residues. Germline V lookup: CDR1 KGHSH, CDR2 LQKENI. With 5 bases removed from V and 2 bases from J, the gap between germline ends came to 9 bases.

The sample holds a few counts of this clone. The V and J genes are TRBV27 and TRBJ2-7; 7 nucleotides match TRBD2. J gave up 0 bases and V 10 bases, and 6 bases lay outside the gene matches. Germline CDR1 and CDR2: MNHEY and SMNVEV (reference sequence). This CDR3 is 13 amino acids long. The CDR3 nucleotides read TGTGCCACTGGCGGGAGCCCCTCCTACGAGCAGTACTTC. This sequence encodes CATGGSPSYEQYF.

The J gene is TRBJ1-5, the V gene TRBV27; D possibly corresponds to TRBD1 (5 bases). In germline, CDR1 is MNHEY, CDR2 SMNVEV (reference sequence). There are 16 residues in the CDR3. V was shortened by 3 bases and J by 0 bases, with 12 bases between the two germline ends. CDR3 amino acids: CASSFGAGASNQPQHF. CDR3 nucleotide sequence: TGTGCCAGCAGTTTCGGGGCGGGAGCTAGCAATCAGCCCCAGCATTTT.

This rearrangement joins TRBV6-1 to TRBJ1-1; 7 nucleotides match TRBD1. The CDR3 sequence is 15 residues long. Germline V gene data show CDR1 as MNHNS and CDR2 as SASEGT. The trim removed 5 bases at V and 4 bases at J, leaving 10 bases unmatched. CDR3 nucleotides: TGTGCCAGCAGTTTAAACAGGGGTTGGTTCACTGAAGCTTTCTTT. Encoded protein: CASSLNRGWFTEAFF.

The chain links TRBV28 to TRBJ1-4; D gene uncertain. This CDR3 spans 12 amino acids. CDR1 and CDR2 (germline): MDHEN, SYDVKM. Trimming left V 5 bases short and J 5 bases short, with 6 bases between. The CDR3 coding sequence is TGTGCCAGCAGTCCGGCAAATGAAAAACTGTTTTTT. Its translation: CASSPANEKLFF.

The V and J genes are TRBV5-1 and TRBJ2-2; D is ambiguous. Germline CDR1 SGHRS, CDR2 YFSETQ. The CDR3 is made up of 13 amino acids. V lost 2 bases and J 3 bases, leaving 5 bases between the germline ends. The DNA for the CDR3 is TGCGCCAGCAGCTTTCTGGACACCGGGGAGCTGTTTTTT. Encoded protein: CASSFLDTGELFF.

The gene calls are TRBV5-1 and TRBJ2-2; D is uncertain. Germline assignment: CDR1 SGHRS and CDR2 YFSETQ. CDR3 length: 14 amino acids. V was pared by 1 base and J by 5 bases, with 9 bases between. CDR3 bases: TGCGCCAGCAGCTTGCGGGTCGAGACCGGGGAGCTGTTTTTT. Translating it yields CASSLRVETGELFF.

V is TRBV30 and J is TRBJ2-1, with D uncertain. The CDR3 is 13 amino acids. V was cut by 0 bases and J by 3 bases, with 6 bases left in between. CDR1 is GTSNPN, CDR2 SVGIG, per germline (reference sequence). The DNA of the CDR3 is TGTGCCTGGAGTGTTGGGTTCTACAATGAGCAGTTCTTC. Amino acid sequence: CAWSVGFYNEQFF.

This clone has a handful of counts. The chain links TRBV29-1 to TRBJ1-4, with 7 bases matching TRBD1. V was pared by 7 bases and J by 2 bases, with 4 bases of the junction left unmatched. The germline V gene has CDR1 SQVTM and CDR2 ANQGSEA. The CDR3 is 13 amino acids. CDR3 nucleotides: TGCAGCGCACGGGGACAGACTAATGAAAAACTGTTTTTT. Translation: CSARGQTNEKLFF.

This chain links TRBV4-3 with TRBJ1-2; D is undetermined. Germline CDR1 and CDR2: LGHNA and YSLEER. Trimming took off 0 bases at V and 5 bases at J, with 16 bases between the two ends. CDR3 length: 16 amino acids. CDR3 DNA sequence: TGCGCCAGCAGCCAAGAAGGAGGGATTCCCACTTATGGCTACACCTTC. Residues: CASSQEGGIPTYGYTF.

This chain joins TRBV5-1 and TRBJ2-1; no clear D. The CDR3 runs to 12 residues. Trimming took 1 base from V and 8 from J, leaving 7 bases between them. Per germline, CDR1 SGHRS and CDR2 YFSETQ. CDR3 sequence reads: CASSLSGHEQFF. The CDR3 DNA reads as TGCGCCAGCAGCTTGTCGGGCCATGAGCAGTTCTTC.